The TCR beta chain under discussion was sequenced for a study of T-cell reconstitution after alpha-beta-depleted transplantation in children. The CDR3 is 14 amino acids. Germline CDR1 and CDR2: SGDLS and YYNGEE. The V end was cut by 0 bases, the J end by 1 base, with 4 bases between. Unique molecular identifiers were used to barcode this TCRbeta library. Each CDR3 protein gets one entry after TCRdb re-called the PCR reads with MiXCR. The table records about 270,000 distinct CDR3 sequences, about a tenth of them present only once. This clonotype appeared many times. The chain links TRBV9 to TRBJ2-2; D is ambiguous. Material: PBMCs from the stem cell graft donor, obtained from the stem cell graft. This receptor was taken from a human donor who donated a stem cell graft to a child with SCID. The CDR3 sequence: CASSVGQNTGELFF. CDR3 nucleotides: TGTGCCAGCAGCGTAGGCCAGAACACCGGGGAGCTGTTTTTT. The whole variable domain, filled in from reference TRBV9 and TRBJ2-2, reads DSGVTQTPKHLITATGQRVTLRCSPRSGDLSVYWYQQSLDQGLQFLIQYYNGEERAKGNILERFSAQQFPDLHSELNLSSLELGDSALYFCASSVGQNTGELFFGEGSRLTVL.